The source of this T cell receptor (beta chain) is a study of cytomegalovirus exposure and HLA in healthy donors. Study summary: Early release data held roughly 90 million unique TCRs from HLA-typed donors. Membership in the Caucasian-associated ancestry cluster was found for 81% of 300 to 500 genotyped donors. Findings and caveats of the study: The listing of 150 to 200 TCR beta chains classed them as cytomegalovirus-associated.

Germline values: CDR1 SGHTA, CDR2 FQGNSA. There are 14 residues in the CDR3. Nominally healthy donors provided the samples, though records likely missed some immune exposures. Note on this clone: Its antigen is unknown. At one end the junction does not follow the germline gene, possibly because of a read error.

A multiplex PCR was run with 60 Vbeta primers and 13 Jbeta primers. The protocol was immunoSEQ multiplex PCR, while the TCRdb copy is restricted to in-frame clones and leaves out a portion. The table lists more than 85,000 clones, nearly 15% of them singletons. This receptor was identified in a female donor in good health and CMV-seronegative. The specimen was PBMCs. V gene TRBV7-2 combines with J gene TRBJ1-3; 8 positions agree with TRBD1. The CDR3 DNA reads as TGTGCCAGCAGCCCCGGACAGGGCAGAAACGCCATATATTTT. It translates to CASSPGQGRNAIYF.